The 14 T cell receptor beta chains below all came from one sample that was sequenced in a study of T cell responses to AZD1222 COVID-19 vaccine. Sequencing used immunoSEQ multiplex PCR; TCRdb keeps in-frame clones, though not all of them. The table has approximately 180,000 clones, approximately 92% seen once. The input for sequencing was peripheral blood, taken 28 days after the second dose of the MenACWY control vaccine. All receptors come from an adult who received the MenACWY meningococcal vaccine as a control.

CDR3 amino acids: CASSQSYEQYF. In DNA, the CDR3 is TGTGCCAGCAGCCAGTCCTACGAGCAGTACTTC. The V and J genes are TRBV3-1 (or the pseudogene TRBV3-2) and TRBJ2-7; unclear D gene. V lost 3 bases, J lost 1 base, and 1 base lay in between. The CDR3 is made up of 11 amino acids. Germline CDR1 is LGHDT and CDR2 is YNNKEL (reference sequence).

This chain uses TRBV3-1 (or the pseudogene TRBV3-2) with TRBJ2-7, with TRBD2 matching 7 bases. The ends lost 1 base at V and 1 base at J; junction bases unmatched: 7. This CDR3 contains 16 residues. Per germline, CDR1 LGHDT and CDR2 YNNKEL (reference sequence). DNA for the CDR3: TGTGCCAGCAGCCAAGGTATTAGCGGGCTGTCCTACGAGCAGTACTTC. Protein: CASSQGISGLSYEQYF.

The chain is built from TRBV29-1 and TRBJ1-1, with D possibly TRBD1 on 6 matching bases. The CDR3 runs to 12 residues. CDR1 SQVTM and CDR2 ANQGSEA come from the germline V gene. The V end was cut by 6 bases, the J end by 6 bases, with 14 bases between. CDR3: CSVRRGGPEAFF. CDR3 nucleotides: TGCAGCGTCCGAAGGGGGGGTCCTGAAGCTTTCTTT. Combining the CDR3 with reference TRBV29-1 and TRBJ1-1 gives the whole variable domain SAVISQKPSRDICQRGTSLTIQCQVDSQVTMMFWYRQQPGQSLTLIATANQGSEATYESGFVIDKFPISRPNLTFSTLTVSNMSPEDSSIYLCSVRRGGPEAFFGQGTRLTVV.

The chain couples TRBV19 to TRBJ2-5; D remains unclear. The CDR3 is 15 residues long. Germline values: CDR1 LNHDA, CDR2 SQIVND (reference sequence). Deletions cut 7 bases from V and 2 bases from J, with 17 bases between. The CDR3 DNA reads TGTGCCAGTACCCATCGGCCCTCTACACAAGAGACCCAGTACTTC. Translated: CASTHRPSTQETQYF.

The V and J genes are TRBV2 and TRBJ2-1; D perhaps matches TRBD2 (7 bases). The CDR3 totals 14 residues. CDR1 SNHLY and CDR2 FYNNEI come from the germline V gene. The V gene lost 6 bases and the J gene lost 9 bases, with 18 bases spanning the gap. The CDR3 DNA is TGTGCCAGCAGCTATGGGGGGGGCCCCTCTGAGCAGTTCTTC. Protein sequence: CASSYGGGPSEQFF.

J is TRBJ1-1 and V is TRBV24-1; D is undetermined. Germline V gene lookup returns CDR1 KGHDR and CDR2 SFDVKD. This CDR3 has 13 residues. V dropped 7 bases and J dropped 1 base, with 9 bases sitting between them. CDR3 DNA: TGTGCCACCAGAGTTGGTCAGAACACTGAAGCTTTCTTT. Protein product: CATRVGQNTEAFF.

The CDR3 DNA reads as TGTGCCAGCAGCTTATCGATCGAAAGGGGAGTCCGAGAGACCCAGTACTTC. It encodes CASSLSIERGVRETQYF. The V and J genes are TRBV7-2 and TRBJ2-5, with D perhaps assigned TRBD1 or TRBD2 (5 bases each). Germline CDR1 and CDR2: SGHTA and FQGNSA. The CDR3 totals 17 residues. V lost 2 bases and J lost 4, with 20 bases in between.

This clone was counted only a few times. The chain is built from TRBV21-1 and TRBJ2-7; the table's D call TRBD2 went unverified against the DNA. TRBV21-1 is an annotated pseudogene. CDR3 length: 13 amino acids. Here the CDR3 DNA reads TGTGCCAGCAGGGGACTAGCGATTTACGAGCAGTACTTC. As protein: CASRGLAIYEQYF.

The chain is built from TRBV12-5 and TRBJ2-2; TRBD1 is a possible D gene (5 bases). In germline, CDR1 is LGHNT, CDR2 FRNRAP. V lost 2 bases and J 7 bases, leaving 11 bases between the germline ends. This CDR3 contains 14 residues. As DNA, the CDR3 is TGTGCTAGTGGTTTGTCTCCAGGGCACGGGGAGCTGTTTTTT. Its translation is CASGLSPGHGELFF. The whole variable domain, remainder taken from reference TRBV12-5 and TRBJ2-2, is DARVTQTPRHKVTEMGQEVTMRCQPILGHNTVFWYRQTMMQGLELLAYFRNRAPLDDSGMPKDRFSAEMPDATLATLKIQPSEPRDSAVYFCASGLSPGHGELFFGEGSRLTVL.

V and J are TRBV18 and TRBJ1-2; TRBD1 matches at 9 bases. The CDR3 extends over 15 amino acids. V lost 4 bases, J lost 6 bases, and 9 bases stayed unmatched. Germline V gives CDR1 KGHSH, CDR2 LQKENI. CDR3: CASSQPGTGINGYTF. As DNA, the CDR3 is TGTGCCAGCTCACAGCCCGGGACAGGGATTAATGGCTACACCTTC.

About this clone: The germline gene is not matched at one end of the junction; a read error may be the cause. The chain joins TRBV11-3 to TRBJ2-1, with 9 bases matching TRBD2. Germline CDR1 is SGHNT and CDR2 is YENEEA. CDR3 size: 13 residues. The CDR3 is CASSLGASGVKIF. The CDR3 coding sequence is TGTGCCAGCAGCTTAGGGGCTAGCGGGGTGAAAATCTTC.

V gene TRBV6-5 combines with J gene TRBJ1-1; the D is unclear. This CDR3 spans 12 amino acids. V shed 3 bases and J shed 8 bases, with 10 bases lying between them. Germline lookup yields CDR1 MNHEY and CDR2 SVGAGI. The CDR3 reads CASSYPGREAFF. The CDR3 coding sequence is TGTGCCAGCAGTTATCCGGGTCGGGAAGCTTTCTTT.

This chain joins TRBV5-1 and TRBJ2-2; TRBD1 is a possible D gene (5 bases). Deletions cut 1 base from V and 10 bases from J, with 14 bases between. Per germline, CDR1 SGHRS and CDR2 YFSETQ. This CDR3 is built from 14 residues. In nucleotides, the CDR3 is TGCGCCAGCAGCTTGCAAGGGGCCCTTACGGAGCTGTTTTTT. It specifies CASSLQGALTELFF. The full variable domain, its missing parts supplied by reference TRBV5-1 and TRBJ2-2, is KAGVTQTPRYLIKTRGQQVTLSCSPISGHRSVSWYQQTPGQGLQFLFEYFSETQRNKGNFPGRFSGRQFSNSRSEMNVSTLELGDSALYLCASSLQGALTELFFGEGSRLTVL.

The chain employs TRBV5-4 and TRBJ1-2; possible D gene TRBD1, 6 bases. Germline CDR1 reads SGHNT; CDR2 reads YYREEE (reference sequence). The CDR3 contains 15 residues. Deletions cut 1 base from V and 3 bases from J, with 13 bases between. The CDR3 here is CASSLRGGSHYGYTF. The CDR3 DNA reads TGTGCCAGCAGCTTGAGGGGGGGCTCCCACTATGGCTACACCTTC.